The 2 T cell receptor beta chains listed next were all sequenced from one sample in a study of T-cell memory formation after mild COVID-19. MiXCR, run by TCRdb on the 5' RACE reads, gives a single entry per CDR3 protein. The sample yields roughly 190,000 distinct CDR3 sequences, about 18% seen once. The material sequenced was PBMCs or a T cell subset sorted from them (not recorded which). Receptor source: an adult woman who had mild COVID-19 (a few samples of this study predate the infection). Cell type and time point are not known.

This clonotype was detected only a few times. The chain carries TRBV6-1 and TRBJ1-1; tentative D call: TRBD1 (5 bases). V lost 6 bases, J lost 4 bases, and 24 bases lay in between. The CDR3 covers 17 residues. Germline V gene lookup returns CDR1 MNHNS and CDR2 SASEGT. The CDR3 region has the DNA TGTGCCAGCAGCCCCATCGGGATATTGGGACGGATCACTGAAGCTTTCTTT. This translates into CASSPIGILGRITEAFF.

CDR3 protein: CASSGQVSGETQYF. CDR3 coding DNA: TGTGCCAGCAGCGGGCAGGTTTCTGGAGAGACCCAGTACTTC. J is TRBJ2-5 and V is TRBV2; no clear D. The V gene's germline CDR1 is SNHLY and CDR2 FYNNEI. CDR3 length: 14 amino acids. The germline V and J ends were trimmed by 6 bases and 4 bases, with 15 bases remaining between them.